One sample yielded the 17 T cell receptor beta chains listed below, sequenced in a study of T cells in Graves' hyperthyroidism and ophthalmopathy. Researchers took RNA transcripts and amplified the TCR beta CDR3 regions from them. The TCR CDR3 first-round RT-PCR relied on the HTBI primer set. TCRdb reanalysed the multiplex PCR reads using MiXCR and keeps one entry per CDR3 protein. The table records some 510,000 distinct CDR3 sequences, about a fifth of them present only once. The sequencing sample was made of blood. Receptors originate from a man between 18 and 29 years old with Graves' hyperthyroidism.

Concerning this clonotype: The junction differs from germline at one of its ends, possibly a read error. The genes are TRBV28 and TRBJ1-2, with a tentative D call TRBD1 (6 bases). CDR1 and CDR2 from the germline V gene are MDHEN and SYDVKM. The CDR3 runs 13 residues. CDR3 DNA sequence: TGTGCCGCCCTGCCACAGGGAACCTATGGCTTCACCTTC. It is translated as CAALPQGTYGFTF.

This clonotype has a handful of counts. V gene TRBV20-1 combines with J gene TRBJ2-7; 9 bases match TRBD1. Looked up from germline, CDR1 is DFQATT and CDR2 is SNEGSKA (reference sequence). The CDR3 covers 19 residues. V gave up 2 bases and J gave up 3 bases; unmatched junction bases: 20. The CDR3 sequence is CSARKGERPFRDRDYEQYF. CDR3 nucleotide sequence: TGCAGTGCTAGAAAGGGGGAGCGGCCCTTTCGGGACAGGGACTACGAGCAGTACTTC.

Only a few counts were recorded for this clonotype. This sequence joins TRBV5-6 and TRBJ2-7, with a tentative D call TRBD1 (5 bases). The CDR3 totals 17 residues. The V gene's germline CDR1 is SGHDT and CDR2 YYEEEE. The ends were cut back, 1 base at V and 0 bases at J, with 17 bases in the middle. CDR3 sequence reads: CASSLSTRGRSSYEQYF. The CDR3 DNA is TGTGCCAGCAGCTTGAGTACAAGGGGCCGAAGCTCCTACGAGCAGTACTTC.

In this sample, this clonotype turned up many times. This sequence joins TRBV28 and TRBJ1-5; tentatively, D is TRBD1 (5 bases). Trimming cost V 7 bases and J 2 bases, with 15 bases left between them. CDR1 and CDR2 (germline): MDHEN, SYDVKM. The CDR3 extends over 15 amino acids. The CDR3 nucleotides are TGTGCCAGCAATCTTCAGGGAGTTGGCAATCAGCCCCAGCATTTT. Translating gives CASNLQGVGNQPQHF.

This clonotype came up many times. V and J are TRBV6-5 and TRBJ1-2, with D tentatively TRBD1 (5 bases). The CDR3 is 13 amino acids. Trimming cost V 6 bases and J 5 bases, with 13 bases left between them. The germline V gene has CDR1 MNHEY and CDR2 SVGAGI. The CDR3 loop is CASRGTEPYGYTF. The CDR3 DNA reads TGTGCCAGCAGGGGGACGGAGCCTTATGGCTACACCTTC.

There are many counts of this clonotype. This chain links TRBV2 with TRBJ2-7; TRBD1 aligns across 9 bases. Germline-derived CDR1 and CDR2 are SNHLY and FYNNEI. After removal of 6 bases from V and 1 base from J, the junction contained 4 bases not matched to a gene. The CDR3 is made up of 14 amino acids. CDR3 protein: CASRATGGSYEQYF. For the CDR3, the DNA is TGTGCCAGCAGGGCGACAGGGGGGTCCTACGAGCAGTACTTC.

This clonotype turned up a few times. This sequence joins TRBV20-1 and TRBJ2-5; the D gene is possibly TRBD1 (6 bases). Germline CDR1 reads DFQATT; CDR2 reads SNEGSKA (reference sequence). CDR3 length: 13 amino acids. V lost 6 bases and J 2 bases, leaving 13 bases between the germline ends. The CDR3 loop reads CSASRTEQETQYF. The CDR3 coding sequence is TGCAGTGCCAGTCGGACAGAACAAGAGACCCAGTACTTC.

There are many counts of this clonotype. This chain connects TRBV13 to TRBJ1-2; perhaps TRBD1 as D (6 bases). In germline, CDR1 is PRHDT, CDR2 FYEKMQ (reference sequence). Trimming took off 5 bases at V and 10 bases at J, with 14 bases between the two ends. The CDR3 sequence is 12 residues long. The CDR3 protein is CASSRQTGNYTF. The CDR3 coding sequence is TGTGCCAGCAGCCGCCAGACAGGAAACTACACCTTC.

Comment on this clonotype: A much larger clone differs from this one at a single base, so this may be a read error. This CDR3 is CASSMSETQYF. DNA of the CDR3: TGTGCCAGTAGTATGAGTGAGACCCAGTACTTC. V gene TRBV19 combines with J gene TRBJ2-5, with D unresolved. The CDR3 is 11 amino acids. The V and J ends lost 3 bases and 5 bases respectively, with 4 bases between them. Looked up from germline, CDR1 is LNHDA and CDR2 is SQIVND (reference sequence).

The chain is built from TRBV5-1 and TRBJ2-7; possibly TRBD2 for D (7 bases). From germline, CDR1 is SGHRS and CDR2 YFSETQ. V was cut by 0 bases and J by 3 bases, with 19 bases left in between. The CDR3 is 17 residues long. The CDR3 DNA reads as TGCGCCAGCAGCTTGGAATATGGAGGGGGGGCCCTCTACGAGCAGTACTTC. As protein: CASSLEYGGGALYEQYF.

Only a few counts were recorded for this clonotype. V gene TRBV28 combines with J gene TRBJ2-7; 9 nucleotides line up with TRBD2. CDR1 is MDHEN and CDR2 is SYDVKM in the germline V gene. The CDR3 is made up of 16 amino acids. After removal of 1 base from V and 6 bases from J, the junction contained 10 bases not matched to a gene. The CDR3 protein is CASSLSMGTSKFEQYF. Here the CDR3 DNA reads TGTGCCAGCAGTTTATCTATGGGGACTAGCAAATTCGAGCAGTACTTC.

Ten or more counts support this clonotype. The gene calls are TRBV19 and TRBJ1-2; TRBD1 might be the D (6 bases). Trimming shortened V by 7 bases and J by 4 bases, and 13 bases separated the two germline ends. This CDR3 has 13 amino acids. CDR1 is LNHDA and CDR2 is SQIVND in the germline V gene (reference sequence). CDR3 in DNA: TGTGCCAGTACCCCTTCGGGGGCCTATGGCTACACCTTC. Translated: CASTPSGAYGYTF.

In this sample, this clonotype turned up many times. CDR3 sequence: CATSRAATGEETQYF. CDR3 in DNA: TGTGCCACCAGCAGAGCCGCGACAGGGGAAGAGACCCAGTACTTC. The V call is TRBV15, the J call TRBJ2-5; 8 positions agree with TRBD1. Trimming took 1 base from V and 3 from J; bases not matched to a gene: 4. CDR1 LNHNV and CDR2 YYDKDF come from the germline V gene (reference sequence). This CDR3 is 15 amino acids long. Full variable domain (outside the CDR3, taken from reference TRBV15 and TRBJ2-5): DAMVIQNPRYQVTQFGKPVTLSCSQTLNHNVMYWYQQKSSQAPKLLFHYYDKDFNNEADTPDNFQSRRPNTSFCFLDIRSPGLGDTAMYLCATSRAATGEETQYFGPGTRLLVL.

This clonotype was seen many times. This chain joins TRBV6-5 and TRBJ2-5, with D possibly matching TRBD2 (5 bases). V lost 0 bases to trimming and J lost 5 bases, with 13 bases between them. The CDR3 consists of 15 residues. Germline V gene sequence: CDR1 MNHEY, CDR2 SVGAGI. CDR3 residues: CASSYSSARRETQYF. The CDR3, as DNA: TGTGCCAGCAGTTACTCTAGCGCCCGAAGGGAGACCCAGTACTTC.

This clonotype was picked up a small number of times. The rearrangement links TRBV20-1 to TRBJ1-5; D is perhaps TRBD1 (5 bases). Germline V gives CDR1 DFQATT, CDR2 SNEGSKA (reference sequence). Trimming stripped 5 bases from V and 0 bases from J, with 17 bases between. This CDR3 is 16 amino acids long. CDR3 DNA: TGCAGTGCTTTGGGGACGACTGTTTATAGCAATCAGCCCCAGCATTTT. It is translated as CSALGTTVYSNQPQHF.

This clonotype was seen many times. J is TRBJ1-1 and V is TRBV6-2 or TRBV6-3; tentative D call: TRBD1 (5 bases). The CDR3 extends over 13 amino acids. V gave up 7 bases and J gave up 4 bases, with 13 bases separating them. Germline CDR1 reads MNHEY; CDR2 reads SVGEGT. CDR3 nucleotide sequence: TGTGCCAGCAACCCTATTGGGGGCACTGAAGCTTTCTTT. It specifies CASNPIGGTEAFF.

This clonotype was seen at least ten times. The chain has TRBV13 and TRBJ2-7, with D unresolved. This CDR3 is built from 14 residues. V was trimmed by 0 bases and J by 3 bases, leaving 9 bases between them. CDR1 and CDR2 (germline): PRHDT, FYEKMQ (reference sequence). CDR3 DNA sequence: TGTGCCAGCAGCTTAGGGCGTTCTCTCTACGAGCAGTACTTC. Its protein product is CASSLGRSLYEQYF. The variable domain in full, completed from reference TRBV13 and TRBJ2-7, reads AAGVIQSPRHLIKEKRETATLKCYPIPRHDTVYWYQQGPGQDPQFLISFYEKMQSDKGSIPDRFSAQQFSDYHSELNMSSLELGDSALYFCASSLGRSLYEQYFGPGTRLTVT.